The 19 T cell receptor beta chains below were found in one sample sequenced in a study of blood T cells in healthy people across ages (dated by TCRdb to the mid-2010s). Library generation was performed with 5' RACE. Instrument on record: Illumina HiSeq 2500. A second PCR of about 7 to 12 cycles was performed with a sample-barcoded 5' primer and a J-beta primer mix. In-frame beta chains were kept once TCRdb had trimmed the public reads at Q25 with fastp and called clones with MiXCR. Duplicate CDR3 protein sequences are folded into a single record with the most common DNA and genes. For this sample there are more than 1,400,000 distinct CDR3 sequences; about 40% appear just once. Less than 8% of the sample lies in the top ten. Input material: blood. Receptor source: a young woman in good health.

V is TRBV18 and J is TRBJ1-2, with D tentatively TRBD1 (5 bases). This CDR3 spans 12 amino acids. The germline V and J ends were trimmed by 4 bases and 8 bases, with 11 bases remaining between them. Germline lookup yields CDR1 KGHSH and CDR2 LQKENI. In DNA, the CDR3 is TGTGCCAGCTCACGACAGAGCCAGGGCTACACCTTC. Translating gives CASSRQSQGYTF.

The CDR3: CASSQGHSGQYF. The CDR3 DNA reads TGTGCCAGCAGCCAAGGGCATTCCGGGCAGTACTTC. The V and J genes are TRBV3-1 and TRBJ2-5; D call uncertain. Trimming stripped 1 base from V and 11 bases from J, with 11 bases between. The germline CDR1 and CDR2 sequences are LGHDT and YNNKEL (reference sequence). The CDR3 spans 12 residues.

This chain connects TRBV4-1 to TRBJ2-7; TRBD1 aligns across 11 bases. Germline V gives CDR1 MGHRA, CDR2 YSYEKL. V lost 2 bases and J lost 5; bases outside the gene matches: 8. This CDR3 comprises 16 residues. The CDR3 region is CASSQSGRTGGHEQYF. The CDR3 region has the DNA TGCGCCAGCAGCCAAAGTGGGCGGACAGGGGGCCACGAGCAGTACTTC.

The V call is TRBV6-1, the J call TRBJ2-7, with D perhaps matching TRBD2 (5 bases). V lost 4 bases, J lost 0 bases, and 13 bases lay in between. Germline lookup yields CDR1 MNHNS and CDR2 SASEGT. This CDR3 has 15 residues. For the CDR3, the DNA is TGTGCCAGCAGTGCGGGGAGCGACCCCTCCTACGAGCAGTACTTC. Amino acid sequence: CASSAGSDPSYEQYF.

As concerns this clonotype: One end of the junction is discordant with germline, which a read error may explain. This sequence joins TRBV12-3 or TRBV12-4 and TRBJ1-6; D is unclear. The CDR3 has 17 amino acids. The CDR3 DNA sequence: TGCGCCAGCAGCAAGTTACTAGAAAAGATTAATAATTCACCCCTCCACTTT. Translated, it gives CASSKLLEKINNSPLHF.

The chain has TRBV20-1 and TRBJ2-1; 10 nucleotides align to TRBD1. CDR1 and CDR2 from the germline V gene are DFQATT and SNEGSKA (reference sequence). CDR3 size: 13 residues. J was trimmed by 7 bases and V by 6 bases; bases with no gene match: 6. CDR3 amino acids: CSAEGDRGNEQFF. For the CDR3, the DNA is TGCAGTGCCGAAGGGGACAGGGGAAATGAGCAGTTCTTC.

This clonotype was seen a handful of times. The genes are TRBV3-1 and TRBJ2-7, with 10 positions matching TRBD1. Germline-derived CDR1 and CDR2 are LGHDT and YNNKEL (reference sequence). This CDR3 comprises 17 residues. The J segment lost 4 bases and the V segment lost 1 base, leaving 10 bases of the junction unmatched. In DNA form, the CDR3 reads TGTGCCAGCAGCCAAGTAGTCCTGGGACAGGGGCGGTACGAGCAGTACTTC. Translating it yields CASSQVVLGQGRYEQYF.

This chain uses TRBV4-1 with TRBJ1-2, with D possibly TRBD1 on 5 matching bases. Germline lookup yields CDR1 MGHRA and CDR2 YSYEKL. The CDR3 runs 15 residues. Between the trimmed V and J ends, which lost 0 bases and 4 bases, there was a span of 12 bases. The CDR3 DNA sequence: TGCGCCAGCAGCCAAGATAGGGGCTCAATCTATGGCTACACCTTC. Its translation: CASSQDRGSIYGYTF.

This clonotype was seen a handful of times. The chain couples TRBV20-1 to TRBJ2-1; TRBD2 might be the D (5 bases). This CDR3 spans 15 amino acids. The germline CDR1 and CDR2 sequences are DFQATT and SNEGSKA (reference sequence). V lost 0 bases to trimming and J lost 7 bases, with 16 bases between them. CDR3 region: CSARDITSRGNEQFF. CDR3 DNA sequence: TGCAGTGCTAGAGATATAACTTCCCGCGGGAATGAGCAGTTCTTC.

V gene TRBV6-1 combines with J gene TRBJ2-5; D gene unclear. Trimming removed 1 base at V and 5 bases at J, with 8 bases between. The CDR3 is 13 amino acids. Germline CDR1 MNHNS, CDR2 SASEGT. The CDR3 sequence: CASSEGSGETQYF. The CDR3, as DNA: TGTGCCAGCAGTGAAGGCAGTGGTGAGACCCAGTACTTC.

The sample holds a few counts of this clonotype. The J gene is TRBJ1-4, the V gene TRBV20-1, with D maybe TRBD1 (6 bases). Germline lookup yields CDR1 DFQATT and CDR2 SNEGSKA (reference sequence). Trimming pared 3 bases from V and 8 bases from J, leaving 19 bases between. This CDR3 spans 15 amino acids. The CDR3 reads CSASPRAGVREKLFF. The CDR3 DNA reads TGCAGTGCTAGCCCCCGGGCAGGGGTTAGGGAAAAACTGTTTTTT.

V and J are TRBV24-1 and TRBJ2-3; 11 bases are shared with TRBD1. The CDR3 sequence is 14 residues long. Trimming at V came to 9 bases and at J to 6 bases, leaving 7 bases not matched to a gene. CDR1 KGHDR and CDR2 SFDVKD come from the germline V gene. The DNA for the CDR3 is TGTGCCACCTCGGGACAGGGGGAGGTGGATACGCAGTATTTT. It codes for CATSGQGEVDTQYF.

The chain employs TRBV3-1 and TRBJ2-2; 7 positions match TRBD1. Trimming at V came to 6 bases and at J to 2 bases, leaving 9 bases not matched to a gene. CDR1 is LGHDT and CDR2 is YNNKEL in the germline V gene (reference sequence). The CDR3 sequence is 16 residues long. The CDR3 protein is CASSDTGTVNTGELFF. CDR3 DNA sequence: TGTGCCAGCAGTGACACCGGGACAGTTAACACCGGGGAGCTGTTTTTT.

Worth noting for this clonotype: This may come from a read error, since a much larger clone is one base off. The rearrangement uses TRBV5-1 and TRBJ1-2; no definite D call. CDR3 length: 13 residues. CDR1 and CDR2 from the germline V gene are SGHRS and YFSETQ. Trimming took 0 bases from V and 6 from J, leaving 9 bases between them. CDR3 sequence: CASSLAQSDGYTF. In nucleotides, the CDR3 is TGCGCCAGCAGCTTGGCGCAGAGCGATGGCTACACCTTC.

The rearrangement links TRBV5-1 to TRBJ2-4, with TRBD2 identical over 10 bases. The DNA matches TRBJ2-7 better at its end, which makes the J call doubtful. Germline V CDR1 and CDR2: SGHRS, YFSETQ. CDR3 length equals 18 residues. The CDR3 here is CASSLRLAGAALTSEQYF. The DNA of the CDR3 is TGCGCCAGCAGCTTGAGGCTAGCGGGAGCCGCGCTAACGTCCGAGCAGTACTTC.

This rearrangement joins TRBV20-1 to TRBJ2-3; D possibly matches TRBD1 or TRBD2 (6 bases each). Deletions cut 1 base from V and 4 bases from J, with 15 bases between. The CDR3 is 15 amino acids. CDR1 and CDR2 (germline): DFQATT, SNEGSKA (reference sequence). In nucleotides, the CDR3 is TGCAGTGCTAGAGTTGTGGGGGGCGGAGCAGATACGCAGTATTTT. The encoded protein is CSARVVGGGADTQYF.

J is TRBJ2-3 and V is TRBV2; D is possibly TRBD2 (6 bases). The germline V and J ends were trimmed by 2 bases and 0 bases, with 15 bases remaining between them. This CDR3 has 17 amino acids. The V gene's germline CDR1 is SNHLY and CDR2 FYNNEI. The CDR3: CASSERRGGGSTDTQYF. In nucleotides, the CDR3 is TGTGCCAGCAGTGAAAGACGTGGCGGAGGGAGCACAGATACGCAGTATTTT. Combining the CDR3 with reference TRBV2 and TRBJ2-3 gives the whole variable domain EPEVTQTPSHQVTQMGQEVILRCVPISNHLYFYWYRQILGQKVEFLVSFYNNEISEKSEIFDDQFSVERPDGSNFTLKIRSTKLEDSAMYFCASSERRGGGSTDTQYFGPGTRLTVL.

This clonotype showed up just a few times. The chain uses TRBV20-1 and TRBJ2-1; the match to TRBD1 covers 7 bases. Per germline, CDR1 DFQATT and CDR2 SNEGSKA (reference sequence). Trimming at V came to 5 bases and at J to 8 bases, leaving 6 bases not matched to a gene. The CDR3 is 12 amino acids. The CDR3 bases are TGCAGTGCTCAAGGGGGCTTCTATGAGCAGTTCTTC. The encoded protein is CSAQGGFYEQFF.

The chain links TRBV20-1 to TRBJ2-1; unclear D gene. CDR1 is DFQATT, CDR2 SNEGSKA, per germline (reference sequence). The V gene lost 1 base and the J gene lost 0 bases, with 10 bases spanning the gap. The CDR3 is 15 amino acids. CDR3 protein: CSARVPGSSYNEQFF. The CDR3 coding sequence is TGCAGTGCTAGAGTCCCCGGTAGCTCCTACAATGAGCAGTTCTTC.